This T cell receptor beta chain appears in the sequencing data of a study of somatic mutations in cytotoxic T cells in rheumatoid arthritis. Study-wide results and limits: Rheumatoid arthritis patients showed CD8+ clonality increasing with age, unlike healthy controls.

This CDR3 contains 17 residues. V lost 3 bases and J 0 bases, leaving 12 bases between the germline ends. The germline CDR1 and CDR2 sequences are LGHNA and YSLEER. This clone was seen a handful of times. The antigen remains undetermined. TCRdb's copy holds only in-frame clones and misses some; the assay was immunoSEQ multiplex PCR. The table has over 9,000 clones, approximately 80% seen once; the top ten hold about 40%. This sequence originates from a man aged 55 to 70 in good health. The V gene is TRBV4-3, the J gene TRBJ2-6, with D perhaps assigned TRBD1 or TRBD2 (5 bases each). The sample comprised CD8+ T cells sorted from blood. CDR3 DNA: TGCGCCAGCAGCCACGAGGGGACGGCCTCTGGGGCCAACGTCCTGACTTTC. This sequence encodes CASSHEGTASGANVLTF.